This TCR beta chain is drawn from a study of blood T cell repertoires in COVID-19. Residents of about two dozen US areas, aged about 18 to 89 years, made up the participants. Each recovered donor of Cohort 3 presented with two negative PCRs, clearance, or symptom resolution. This table comes from immunoSEQ multiplex PCR, and its TCRdb copy is limited to in-frame clones, with some not included. The sample contains about 380,000 clones, around 90% of which appear only once. The CDR3 totals 17 residues. V was shortened by 2 bases and J by 0 bases, with 14 bases between the two germline ends. Germline-derived CDR1 and CDR2 are MNHEY and SVGEGT.

Source material: PBMCs or T cells enriched from blood (not recorded which). This chain uses TRBV6-2 or TRBV6-3 with TRBJ1-3; D gene unclear. This sequence was found in a young woman who had recovered from COVID-19. The CDR3 spells CASSYEVWRASGNTIYF. The CDR3 region has the DNA TGTGCCAGCAGTTACGAGGTGTGGCGGGCCTCTGGAAACACCATATATTTT.